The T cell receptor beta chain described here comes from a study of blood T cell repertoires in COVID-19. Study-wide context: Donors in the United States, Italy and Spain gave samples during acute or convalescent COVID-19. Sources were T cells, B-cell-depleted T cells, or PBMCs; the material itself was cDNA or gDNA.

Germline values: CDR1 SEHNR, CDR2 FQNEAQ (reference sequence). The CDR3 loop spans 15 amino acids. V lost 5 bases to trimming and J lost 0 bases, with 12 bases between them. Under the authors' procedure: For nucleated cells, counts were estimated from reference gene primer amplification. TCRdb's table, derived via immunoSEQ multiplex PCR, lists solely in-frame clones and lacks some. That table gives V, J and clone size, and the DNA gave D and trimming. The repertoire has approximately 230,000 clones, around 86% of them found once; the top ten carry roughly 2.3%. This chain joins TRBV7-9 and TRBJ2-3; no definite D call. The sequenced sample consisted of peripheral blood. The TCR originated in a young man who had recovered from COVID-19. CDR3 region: CASSARLESTDTQYF. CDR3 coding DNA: TGTGCCAGCAGCGCGCGACTGGAGAGCACAGATACGCAGTATTTT.